Included here is one T cell receptor (beta chain) sequence, with context. The specificity of this receptor is unknown. It has no much larger one-base neighbor in the sample; base qualities were not kept. Via the germline V gene (reference sequence), CDR1 is SEHNR and CDR2 FQNEAQ. V loses 5 bases, J loses 0 bases, and the germline ends lie 22 bases apart. Inclusive of the bounding cysteine and phenylalanine, the CDR3 is 18 residues long. The sequence is cut down to CDR3 DNA, 54 bases in frame from base 1. This specimen belongs to a study of T cells in Graves' hyperthyroidism and ophthalmopathy (dated by TCRdb to about 2019). Looking at the study overall: Peripheral blood was collected at initial diagnosis, before any treatment. TCR V-J signatures able to tell the groups apart were searched for in a discovery cohort of 90 to 100 patients, of whom fewer than 45 had Graves' ophthalmopathy and 57 had stable Graves' hyperthyroidism. In over five Graves' hyperthyroidism patients, the study also compared T-cell repertoires from thyroid tissue with T-cell repertoires from blood. An independent validation cohort of under 20 hyperthyroidism patients and 15 or so patients who later progressed to ophthalmopathy tested prospective prediction of ophthalmopathy. According to the paper, TCR Vbeta CDR3 sequencing was carried out on 135 peripheral blood samples, which came from fewer than 50 ophthalmopathy, about 75 hyperthyroidism and roughly 17 progressor patients. Once sampling was done, hyperthyroidism patients were given methimazole at a starting dose of 30 mg daily, whereas ophthalmopathy patients were given high-dose intravenous methylprednisolone. The 100 discovery patients were randomly split 7:3 into training and test sets. Findings and caveats that apply to the study as a whole: In validation, the model predicted progression to ophthalmopathy a median of roughly 6.2 months before onset, with approximately 71% sensitivity and more than 72% specificity. Most expanded thyroid clonotypes (frequency above 0.001) were also detected in blood, a finding suggesting that blood repertoires may reflect thyroid immune responses. No statistical method was used to set the sample size in advance, and investigators knew the group allocation. A model built on a 13 V-J signature distinguished ophthalmopathy from stable hyperthyroidism, reaching around 88% sensitivity and about 81% specificity in cross-validation and 80%/75% in testing.

Stable Graves' hyperthyroidism was defined as no progression to ophthalmopathy during 18 months of follow-up. The hyperthyroidism patients were between 18 and 65 years old and newly diagnosed, with a disease duration of less than 2 months. Any patient with an uncontrolled infection, another autoimmune disease, pregnancy or lactation was excluded. Diagnoses were established on the basis of clinical symptoms, serum thyroxine and TRAb, thyroid ultrasound, and orbital computed tomography. PBMCs were isolated from about 10 ml of fresh peripheral blood by Ficoll-Paque density gradient centrifugation. Total RNA was extracted using Trizol reagent, and RNA quality was assessed on an Agilent 2100 Bioanalyzer. The TCR beta CDR3 regions were amplified from RNA transcripts. The first round of RT-PCR for the TCR CDR3 was performed with the HTBI primer set and the Qiagen OneStep RT-PCR kit. A second multiplex PCR round built the libraries, followed by size selection and purification. Paired-end sequencing of the libraries was performed with 100 bp reads on an Illumina HiSeq2000. As for the authors' bioinformatics: SOAPnuke was used to process the raw data, throwing out any read that contained adapters or uncalled bases, had a mean Phred below 15, or lacked an exact constant-primer or identifier match. High-quality paired reads were merged using COPE v1.2.5, and each unique nucleotide sequence was defined as a clonotype. MiTCR v1.1 was used to align clonotypes to the IMGT TRBV, TRBD and TRBJ reference segments. The analysis was restricted to V-J combinations with a frequency above 0.0001, which together covered roughly 99% of the repertoires. A TCS score was defined as the ratio between F50 (clonal expansion) and ExV (chaos), using BLOSUM62-based TCRdist between CDR3 peptides within each V-J. Welch's t-statistics and random forest reduced approximately 520 V-J features to around 14, which were used in a naive Bayes classifier (R e1071). The similarity between thyroid and blood repertoires was quantified using the Morisita-Horn index. The public reads were quality trimmed at Q25 with fastp and then assembled into clones with MiXCR by TCRdb, keeping productive beta chains. Identical CDR3 proteins give one entry, which carries the most common genes and DNA. TCRdb assigned the V and J calls; the authors' analysis was not used. This sample holds 700,000 to 950,000 distinct CDR3 sequences; around a third were observed only once. The top ten constitute around 30% of the sample.

Sequenced: blood. The sequence came from a woman aged 40 to 50 with Graves' hyperthyroidism. Here the chain combines TRBV7-9 and TRBJ1-2; the D gene lacks a confident call. The nucleotide sequence is TGTGCCAGCAGCCTAATAGGGAAAGGGTCTCCGCCTAACTATGGCTACACCTTC. Its translation reads: CASSLIGKGSPPNYGYTF.